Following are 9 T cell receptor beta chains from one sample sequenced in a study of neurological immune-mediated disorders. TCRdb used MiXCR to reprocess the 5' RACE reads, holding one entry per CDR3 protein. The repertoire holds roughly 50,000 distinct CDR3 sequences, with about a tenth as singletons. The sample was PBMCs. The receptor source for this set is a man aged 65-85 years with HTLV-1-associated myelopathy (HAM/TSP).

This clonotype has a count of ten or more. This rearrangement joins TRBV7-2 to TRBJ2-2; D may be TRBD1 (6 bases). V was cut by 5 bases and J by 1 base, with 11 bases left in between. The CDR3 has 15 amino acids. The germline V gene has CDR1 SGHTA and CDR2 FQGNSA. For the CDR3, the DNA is TGTGCCAGCAGCCCTACAGGGCTGAACACCGGGGAGCTGTTTTTT. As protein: CASSPTGLNTGELFF.

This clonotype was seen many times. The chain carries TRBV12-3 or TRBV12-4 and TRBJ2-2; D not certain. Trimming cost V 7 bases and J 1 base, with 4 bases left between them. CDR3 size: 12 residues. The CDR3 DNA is TGTGCCAGCAAGGAGAACACCGGGGAGCTGTTTTTT. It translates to CASKENTGELFF.

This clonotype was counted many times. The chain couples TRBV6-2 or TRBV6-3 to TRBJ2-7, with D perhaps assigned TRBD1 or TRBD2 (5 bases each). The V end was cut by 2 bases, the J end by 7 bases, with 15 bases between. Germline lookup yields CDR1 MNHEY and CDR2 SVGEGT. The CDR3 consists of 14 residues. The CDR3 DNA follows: TGTGCCAGCAGTTACCGAGGGACGGTCTGGGAGCAGTACTTC. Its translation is CASSYRGTVWEQYF.

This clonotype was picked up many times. CDR3: CSVGYPEGLASVYEQYF. CDR3 DNA: TGCAGCGTTGGATACCCCGAGGGGCTCGCCTCAGTCTACGAGCAGTACTTC. The V call is TRBV29-1, the J call TRBJ2-7; TRBD1 or TRBD2 may be the D gene (5 bases each). Germline CDR1 reads SQVTM; CDR2 reads ANQGSEA. CDR3 length equals 17 residues. The V gene lost 4 bases and the J gene lost 3 bases, with 25 bases spanning the gap.

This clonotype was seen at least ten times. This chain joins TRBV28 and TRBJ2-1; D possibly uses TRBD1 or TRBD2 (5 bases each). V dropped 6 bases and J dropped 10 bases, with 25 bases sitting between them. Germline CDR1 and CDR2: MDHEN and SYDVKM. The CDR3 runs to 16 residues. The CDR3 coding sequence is TGTGCCAGCAGCCCGCGACGTCGACCGGGACCCCCGGAGCAGTTCTTC. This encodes CASSPRRRPGPPEQFF.

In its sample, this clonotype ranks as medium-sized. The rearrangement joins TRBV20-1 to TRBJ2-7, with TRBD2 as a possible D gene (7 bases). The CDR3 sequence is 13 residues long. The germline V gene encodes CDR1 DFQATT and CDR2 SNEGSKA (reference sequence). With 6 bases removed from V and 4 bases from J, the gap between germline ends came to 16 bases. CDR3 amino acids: CSAEGGGRYEQYF. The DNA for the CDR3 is TGCAGTGCCGAGGGGGGGGGTAGGTACGAGCAGTACTTC.

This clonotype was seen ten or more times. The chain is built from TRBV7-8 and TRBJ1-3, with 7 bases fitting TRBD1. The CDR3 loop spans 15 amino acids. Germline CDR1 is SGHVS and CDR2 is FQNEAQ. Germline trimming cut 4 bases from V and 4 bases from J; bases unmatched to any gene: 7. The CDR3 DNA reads TGTGCCAGCAGCTCAGGGGGTCCTCCCGGAAACACCATATATTTT. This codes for CASSSGGPPGNTIYF.

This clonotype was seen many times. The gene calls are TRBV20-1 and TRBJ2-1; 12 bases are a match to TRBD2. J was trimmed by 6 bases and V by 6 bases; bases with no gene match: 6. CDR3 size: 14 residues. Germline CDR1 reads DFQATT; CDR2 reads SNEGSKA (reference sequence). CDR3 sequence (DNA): TGCAGTGCAAGGACTAGCGGGAATATCAATGAGCAGTTCTTC. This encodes CSARTSGNINEQFF.

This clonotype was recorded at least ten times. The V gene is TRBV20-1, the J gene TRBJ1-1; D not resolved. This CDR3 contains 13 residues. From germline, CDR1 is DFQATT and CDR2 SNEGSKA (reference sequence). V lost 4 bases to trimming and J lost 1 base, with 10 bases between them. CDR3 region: CSATTLRNTEAFF. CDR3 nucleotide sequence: TGCAGTGCTACAACCCTCCGGAACACTGAAGCTTTCTTT.